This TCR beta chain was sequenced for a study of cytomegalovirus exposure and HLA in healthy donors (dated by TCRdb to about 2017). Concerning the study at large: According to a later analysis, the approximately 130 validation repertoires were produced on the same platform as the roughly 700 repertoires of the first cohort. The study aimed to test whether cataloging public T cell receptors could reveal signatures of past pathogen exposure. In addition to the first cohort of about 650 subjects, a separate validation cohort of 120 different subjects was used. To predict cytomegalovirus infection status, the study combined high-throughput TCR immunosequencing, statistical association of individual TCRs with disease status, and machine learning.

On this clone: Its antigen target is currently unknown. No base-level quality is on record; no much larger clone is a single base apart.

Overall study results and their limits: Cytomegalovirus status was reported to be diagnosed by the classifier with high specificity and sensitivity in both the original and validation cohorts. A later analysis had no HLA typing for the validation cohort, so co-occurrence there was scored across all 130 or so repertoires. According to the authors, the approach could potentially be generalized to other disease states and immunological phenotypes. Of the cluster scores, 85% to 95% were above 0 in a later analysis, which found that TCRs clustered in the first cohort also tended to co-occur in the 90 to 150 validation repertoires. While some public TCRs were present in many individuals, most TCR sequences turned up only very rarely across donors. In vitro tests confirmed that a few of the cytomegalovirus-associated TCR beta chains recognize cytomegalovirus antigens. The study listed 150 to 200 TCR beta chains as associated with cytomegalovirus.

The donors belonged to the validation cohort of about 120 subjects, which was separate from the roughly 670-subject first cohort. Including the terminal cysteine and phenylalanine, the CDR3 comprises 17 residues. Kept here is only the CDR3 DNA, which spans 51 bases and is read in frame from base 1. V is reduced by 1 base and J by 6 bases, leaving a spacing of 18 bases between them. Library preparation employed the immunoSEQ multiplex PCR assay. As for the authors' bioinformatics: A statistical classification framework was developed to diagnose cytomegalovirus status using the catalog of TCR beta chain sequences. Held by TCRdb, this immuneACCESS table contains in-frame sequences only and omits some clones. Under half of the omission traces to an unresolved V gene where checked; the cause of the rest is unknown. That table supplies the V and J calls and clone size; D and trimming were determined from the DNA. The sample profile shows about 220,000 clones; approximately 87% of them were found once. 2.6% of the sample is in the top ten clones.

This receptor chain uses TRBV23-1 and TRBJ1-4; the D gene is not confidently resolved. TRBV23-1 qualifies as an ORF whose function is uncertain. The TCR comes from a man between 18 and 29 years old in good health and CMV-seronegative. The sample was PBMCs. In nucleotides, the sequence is TGCGCCAGCAGTCAATTTTCGGAGGCCCAGCCAGATGAAAAACTGTTTTTT. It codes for CASSQFSEAQPDEKLFF.